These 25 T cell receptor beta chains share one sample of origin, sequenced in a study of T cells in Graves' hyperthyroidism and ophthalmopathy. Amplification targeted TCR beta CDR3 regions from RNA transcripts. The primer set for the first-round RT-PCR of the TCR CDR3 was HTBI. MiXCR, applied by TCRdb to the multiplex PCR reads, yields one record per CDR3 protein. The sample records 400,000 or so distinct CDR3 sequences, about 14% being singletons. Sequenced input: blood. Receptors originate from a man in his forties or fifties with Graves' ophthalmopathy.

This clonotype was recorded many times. CDR3 coding DNA: TGTGCCAGCAGCTTAGGGGGGGAGGCGGAAGCTTTCTTT. This encodes CASSLGGEAEAFF. The genes are TRBV11-2 and TRBJ1-1; TRBD1 might be the D (5 bases). The CDR3 consists of 13 residues. The germline V gene has CDR1 SGHAT and CDR2 FQNNGV. V lost 1 base and J 8 bases, leaving 11 bases between the germline ends.

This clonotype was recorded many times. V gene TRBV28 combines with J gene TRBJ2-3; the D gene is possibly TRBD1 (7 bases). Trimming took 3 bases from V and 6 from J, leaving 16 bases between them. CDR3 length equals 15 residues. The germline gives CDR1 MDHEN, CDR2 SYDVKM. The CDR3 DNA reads TGTGCCAGCAGTTTGGTCCAGGGGGGTCGCGATACGCAGTATTTT. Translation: CASSLVQGGRDTQYF.

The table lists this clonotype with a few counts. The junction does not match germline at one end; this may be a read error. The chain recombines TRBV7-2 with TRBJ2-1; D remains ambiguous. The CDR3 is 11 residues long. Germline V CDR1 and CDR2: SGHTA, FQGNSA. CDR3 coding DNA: TGTGCCAGCAGCGAATACAATGGGCAGTTCTTC. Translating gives CASSEYNGQFF. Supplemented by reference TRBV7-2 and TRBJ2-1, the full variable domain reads GAGVSQSPSNKVTEKGKDVELRCDPISGHTALYWYRQSLGQGLEFLIYFQGNSAPDKSGLPSDRFSAERTGGSVSTLTIQRTQQEDSAVYLCASSEYNGQFFGPGTRLTVL.

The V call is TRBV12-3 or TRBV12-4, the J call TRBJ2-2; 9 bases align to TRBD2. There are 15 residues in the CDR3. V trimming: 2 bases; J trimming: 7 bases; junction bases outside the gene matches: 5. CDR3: CASSLSGGPSGELFF. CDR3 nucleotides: TGTGCCAGCAGTTTAAGCGGGGGGCCGAGCGGGGAGCTGTTTTTT.

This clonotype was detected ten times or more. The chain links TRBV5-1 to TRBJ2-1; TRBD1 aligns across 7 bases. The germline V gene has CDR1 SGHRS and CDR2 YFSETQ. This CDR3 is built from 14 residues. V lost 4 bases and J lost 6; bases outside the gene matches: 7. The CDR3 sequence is CASSDQSGGNEQFF. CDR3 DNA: TGCGCCAGCAGCGACCAATCAGGGGGCAATGAGCAGTTCTTC.

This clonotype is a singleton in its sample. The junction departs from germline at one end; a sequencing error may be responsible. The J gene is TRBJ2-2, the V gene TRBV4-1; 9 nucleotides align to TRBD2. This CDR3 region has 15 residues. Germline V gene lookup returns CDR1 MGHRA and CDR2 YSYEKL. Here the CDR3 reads CASRQAGGLAGELFF. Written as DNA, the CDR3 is TGCGCCAGCAGGCAAGCGGGAGGACTAGCCGGGGAGCTGTTTTTT.

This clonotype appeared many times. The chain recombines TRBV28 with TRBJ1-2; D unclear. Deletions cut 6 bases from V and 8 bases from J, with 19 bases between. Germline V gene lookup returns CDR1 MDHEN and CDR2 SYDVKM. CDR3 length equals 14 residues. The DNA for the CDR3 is TGTGCCAGCAGCTCCCCCGTCGATACAGAGGGCTACACCTTC. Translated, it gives CASSSPVDTEGYTF.

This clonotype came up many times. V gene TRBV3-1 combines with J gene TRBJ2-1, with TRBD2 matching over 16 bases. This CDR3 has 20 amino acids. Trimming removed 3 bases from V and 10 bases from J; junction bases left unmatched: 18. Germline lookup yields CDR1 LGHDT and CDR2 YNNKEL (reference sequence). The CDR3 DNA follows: TGTGCCAGCAGCCATAAAGCCCGGCCTGGGACTAGCGGGAGGGCGGGGGAGCAGTTCTTC. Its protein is CASSHKARPGTSGRAGEQFF.

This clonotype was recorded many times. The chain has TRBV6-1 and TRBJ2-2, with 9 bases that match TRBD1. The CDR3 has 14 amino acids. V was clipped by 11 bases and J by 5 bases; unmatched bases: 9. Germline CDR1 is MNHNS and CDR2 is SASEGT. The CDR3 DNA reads TGTGCCGGCCGGGACAGGGCAGAGACCGGGGAGCTGTTTTTT. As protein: CAGRDRAETGELFF.

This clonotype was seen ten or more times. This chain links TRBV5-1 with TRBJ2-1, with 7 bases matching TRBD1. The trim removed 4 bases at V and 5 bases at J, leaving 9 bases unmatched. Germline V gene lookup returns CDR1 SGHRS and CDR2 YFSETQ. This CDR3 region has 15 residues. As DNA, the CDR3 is TGCGCCAGCAGCAACGGACAGGCGATAGACAATGAGCAGTTCTTC. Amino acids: CASSNGQAIDNEQFF.

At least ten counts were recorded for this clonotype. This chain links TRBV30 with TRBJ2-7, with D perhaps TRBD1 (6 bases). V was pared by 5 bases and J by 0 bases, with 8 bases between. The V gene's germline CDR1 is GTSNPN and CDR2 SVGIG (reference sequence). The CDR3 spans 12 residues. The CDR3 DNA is TGTGCCTGGGGGACACCCTCCTACGAGCAGTACTTC. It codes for CAWGTPSYEQYF.

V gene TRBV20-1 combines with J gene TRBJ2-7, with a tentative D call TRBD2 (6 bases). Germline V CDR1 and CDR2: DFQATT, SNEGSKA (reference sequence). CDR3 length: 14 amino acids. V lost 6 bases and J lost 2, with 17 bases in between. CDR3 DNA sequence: TGCAGTGCCTCGGGGGTGGAGGAGACCTACGAGCAGTACTTC. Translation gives CSASGVEETYEQYF.

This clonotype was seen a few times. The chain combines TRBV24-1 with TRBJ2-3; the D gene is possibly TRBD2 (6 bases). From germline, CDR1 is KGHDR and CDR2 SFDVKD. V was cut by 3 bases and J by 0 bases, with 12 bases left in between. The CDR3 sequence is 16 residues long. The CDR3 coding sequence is TGTGCCACCAGTGATAGTGGCGGGGCTAGCACAGATACGCAGTATTTT. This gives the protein CATSDSGGASTDTQYF.

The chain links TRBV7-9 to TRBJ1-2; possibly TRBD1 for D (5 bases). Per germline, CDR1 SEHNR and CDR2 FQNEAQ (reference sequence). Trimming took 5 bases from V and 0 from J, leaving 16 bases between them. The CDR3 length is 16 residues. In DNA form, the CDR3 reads TGTGCCAGCAGCCCCGTCCTGAGGGGAACTAACTATGGCTACACCTTC. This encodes CASSPVLRGTNYGYTF.

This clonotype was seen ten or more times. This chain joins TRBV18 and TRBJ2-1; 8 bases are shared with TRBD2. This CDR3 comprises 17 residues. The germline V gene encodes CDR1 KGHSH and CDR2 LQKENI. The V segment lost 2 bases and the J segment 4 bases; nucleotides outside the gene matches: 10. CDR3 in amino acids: CASSPSITSGLYNEQFF. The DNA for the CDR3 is TGTGCCAGCTCACCAAGTATTACTAGCGGACTTTACAATGAGCAGTTCTTC.

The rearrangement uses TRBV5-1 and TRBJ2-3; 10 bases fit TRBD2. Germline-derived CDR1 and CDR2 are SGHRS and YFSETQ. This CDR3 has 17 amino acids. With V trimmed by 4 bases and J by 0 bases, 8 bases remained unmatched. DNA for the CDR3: TGCGCCAGCAGCCCCAGAAGCGGGAGGGATAGCACAGATACGCAGTATTTT. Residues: CASSPRSGRDSTDTQYF.

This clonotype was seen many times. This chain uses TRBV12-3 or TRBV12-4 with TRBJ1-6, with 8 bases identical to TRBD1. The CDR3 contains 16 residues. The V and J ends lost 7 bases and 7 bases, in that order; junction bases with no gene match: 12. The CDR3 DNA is TGTGCCAGCATCAACCTCCCAGGGGGCGCGAATTCACCCCTCCACTTT. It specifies CASINLPGGANSPLHF.

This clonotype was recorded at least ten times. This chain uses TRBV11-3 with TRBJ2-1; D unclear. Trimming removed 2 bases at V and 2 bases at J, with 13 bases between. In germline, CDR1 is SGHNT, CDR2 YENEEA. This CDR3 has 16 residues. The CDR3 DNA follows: TGTGCCAGCAGCTTAAATAATCGCCCCGCCTACAATGAGCAGTTCTTC. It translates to CASSLNNRPAYNEQFF.

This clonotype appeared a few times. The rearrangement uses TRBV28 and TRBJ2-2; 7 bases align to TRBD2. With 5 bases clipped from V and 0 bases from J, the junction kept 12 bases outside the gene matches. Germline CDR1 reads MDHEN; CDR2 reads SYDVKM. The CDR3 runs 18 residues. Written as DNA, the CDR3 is TGTGCCAGCAGTACCCAAGCGGGACTCCATTCGAACACCGGGGAGCTGTTTTTT. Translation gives CASSTQAGLHSNTGELFF.

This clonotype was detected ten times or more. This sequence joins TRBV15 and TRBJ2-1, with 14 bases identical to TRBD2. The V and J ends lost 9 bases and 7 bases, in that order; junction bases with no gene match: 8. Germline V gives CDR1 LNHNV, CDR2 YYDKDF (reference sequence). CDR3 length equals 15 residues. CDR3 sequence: CATREGLAGGNEQFF. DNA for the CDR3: TGTGCCACGCGGGAAGGACTAGCGGGAGGTAATGAGCAGTTCTTC.

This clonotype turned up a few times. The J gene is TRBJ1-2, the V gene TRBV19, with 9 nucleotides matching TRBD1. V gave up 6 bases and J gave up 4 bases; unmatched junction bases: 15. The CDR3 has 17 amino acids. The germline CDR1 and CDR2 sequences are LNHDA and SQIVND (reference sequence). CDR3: CASSQSIARQGGYGYTF. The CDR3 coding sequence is TGTGCCAGTAGCCAATCAATAGCTCGACAGGGGGGCTATGGCTACACCTTC.

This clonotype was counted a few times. The CDR3: CASSIVTSGGANTGELFF. CDR3 in DNA: TGTGCCAGCAGCATCGTGACTAGCGGGGGGGCGAACACCGGGGAGCTGTTTTTT. This chain links TRBV7-8 with TRBJ2-2; 14 nucleotides agree with TRBD2. The CDR3 loop spans 18 amino acids. Germline lookup yields CDR1 SGHVS and CDR2 FQNEAQ. V trimming: 5 bases; J trimming: 0 bases; junction bases outside the gene matches: 5. Drawing the rest from reference TRBV7-8 and TRBJ2-2, the complete variable domain is GAGVSQSPRYKVAKRGQDVALRCDPISGHVSLFWYQQALGQGPEFLTYFQNEAQLDKSGLPSDRFFAERPEGSVSTLKIQRTQQEDSAVYLCASSIVTSGGANTGELFFGEGSRLTVL.

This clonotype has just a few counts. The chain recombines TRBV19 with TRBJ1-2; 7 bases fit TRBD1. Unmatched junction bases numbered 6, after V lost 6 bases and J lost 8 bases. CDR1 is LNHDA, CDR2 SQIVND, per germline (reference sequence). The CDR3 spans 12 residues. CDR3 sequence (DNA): TGTGCCAGTAGAGACAGGGTATACGGCTACACCTTC. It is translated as CASRDRVYGYTF.

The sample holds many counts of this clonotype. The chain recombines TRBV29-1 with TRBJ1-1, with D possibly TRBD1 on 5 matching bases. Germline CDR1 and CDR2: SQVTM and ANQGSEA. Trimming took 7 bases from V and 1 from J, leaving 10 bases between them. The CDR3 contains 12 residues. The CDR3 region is CSADRQNTEAFF. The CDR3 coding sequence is TGCAGCGCAGACAGACAGAACACTGAAGCTTTCTTT.

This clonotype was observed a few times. DNA for the CDR3: TGTGCCGAGGCGGGAAAAGACACAGATACGCAGTATTTT. Its translation is CAEAGKDTDTQYF. The V gene is TRBV7-9, the J gene TRBJ2-3; a weak D match, TRBD2 (6 bases). The CDR3 is 13 amino acids. The germline gives CDR1 SEHNR, CDR2 FQNEAQ (reference sequence). Deletions cut 11 bases from V and 2 bases from J, with 14 bases between.